This TCR beta chain was recovered during a study of cytomegalovirus exposure and HLA in healthy donors. 13 Jbeta primers and 60 Vbeta primers were used for the PCR. Here immunoSEQ multiplex PCR was the method, and the copy in TCRdb shows in-frame clones only, minus some. The profile covers about 170,000 clones, with roughly 67% appearing a single time and 5.4% taken by the ten largest. V lost 1 base to trimming and J lost 5 bases; unmatched junction nucleotides: 6. This CDR3 has 15 residues. Germline V gene sequence: CDR1 SGHTA, CDR2 FQGNSA. This clone has only one observation. The TCR comes from a young woman in good health and CMV-seropositive. This rearrangement joins TRBV7-2 to TRBJ2-3; the match to TRBD2 covers 7 bases. Sequencing was done on a sample of PBMCs. CDR3 in amino acids: CASSLVLAVGDTQYF. In DNA, the CDR3 is TGTGCCAGCAGCTTAGTCCTAGCGGTTGGAGATACGCAGTATTTT.